This T cell receptor (beta chain) stems from a study of cytomegalovirus exposure and HLA in healthy donors. Of note for this clone: Its antigen is currently unknown.

The study, taken as a whole, reports: What was likely a sequencing artifact was a cluster of highly shared sequence variants. Earlier results showed most TCR beta V segments being productive about 87% or about 30% of the time.

The PCR made use of 60 Vbeta and 13 Jbeta primers. Generated by immunoSEQ multiplex PCR, the TCRdb table keeps only in-frame clones and is missing some. The repertoire holds about 140,000 clones, with about 80% as singletons. Germline V gene sequence: CDR1 LNHDA, CDR2 SQIVND (reference sequence). The V end lost 6 bases, the J end lost 0 bases, and 11 bases lay between the germline ends. The CDR3 totals 14 residues. Sample: PBMCs. This sequence was found in a man between 35 and 55 years old in good health and CMV-seronegative. This sequence joins TRBV19 and TRBJ1-1; maybe TRBD1 (6 bases). The CDR3 spells CASSLGQMNTEAFF. CDR3 DNA sequence: TGTGCCAGTAGCCTCGGACAGATGAACACTGAAGCTTTCTTT.